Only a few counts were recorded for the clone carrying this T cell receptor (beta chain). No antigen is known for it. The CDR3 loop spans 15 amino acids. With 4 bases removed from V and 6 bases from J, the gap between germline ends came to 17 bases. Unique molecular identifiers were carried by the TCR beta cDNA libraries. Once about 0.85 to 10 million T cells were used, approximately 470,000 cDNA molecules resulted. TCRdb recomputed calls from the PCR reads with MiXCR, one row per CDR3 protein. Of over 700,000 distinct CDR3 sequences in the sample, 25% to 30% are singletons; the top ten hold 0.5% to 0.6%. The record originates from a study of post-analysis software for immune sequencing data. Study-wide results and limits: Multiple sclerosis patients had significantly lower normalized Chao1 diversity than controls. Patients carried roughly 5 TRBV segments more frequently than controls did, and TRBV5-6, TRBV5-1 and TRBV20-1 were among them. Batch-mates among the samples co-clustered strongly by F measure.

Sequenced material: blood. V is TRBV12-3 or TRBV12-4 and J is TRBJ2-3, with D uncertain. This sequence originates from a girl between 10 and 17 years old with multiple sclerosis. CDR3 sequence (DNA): TGTGCCAGCAGTTCGCGACCGGCAGACCTGGATACGCAGTATTTT. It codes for CASSSRPADLDTQYF.